In this sample, the clone carrying this TCR beta chain turned up many times. This entry comes from a study of human T cells and chemical hapten exposure. The overall study: Alopecia areata, totalis or universalis affected patients who were mostly female.

Time point of the sample: patch test 3, about 24 weeks after DPC sensitization. Indicated treatment: therapeutic diphenylcyclopropenone sensitization with weekly scalp DPC. Germline-derived CDR1 and CDR2 are MNHEY and SVGAGI. Trimming stripped 5 bases from V and 0 bases from J, with 17 bases between. The CDR3 has 17 residues. One entry per CDR3 protein results from TCRdb running MiXCR on the RACE reads. The sample consists of approximately 86,000 distinct CDR3 sequences, approximately 10% of them appearing once. The chain employs TRBV6-5 and TRBJ2-4; D remains unclear. The source was whole blood, collected in connection with sensitization to the hapten diphenylcyclopropenone (DPC). The clonotype comes from a woman aged 30 to 39 with alopecia areata. Some clones in this sample may be carry-over from other donors' samples. CDR3 sequence reads: CASSKNLGPGAKNIQYF. CDR3 bases: TGTGCCAGCAGTAAAAATTTGGGTCCTGGAGCCAAAAACATTCAGTACTTC.